Detailed here is one T cell receptor beta chain. The data are from a study of T cells after posttransplantation cyclophosphamide. Treatment was busulfan-fludarabine conditioning, a marrow graft, and cyclophosphamide on days +3 and +4. J lost 2 bases, V lost 3 bases, and 8 bases had no gene match. Germline-derived CDR1 and CDR2 are SGDLS and YYNGEE. The CDR3 covers 17 residues. Profiled with immunoSEQ multiplex PCR; TCRdb holds only in-frame clones, not every one. Among 5,500 to 7,500 clones listed, over 85% were seen once. Specimen: CD8+ T cells sorted from blood, collected after allogeneic stem cell transplant with posttransplant cyclophosphamide. The TCR was taken from a male patient between 60 and 69 years old who received an allogeneic stem cell transplant from a related donor and was CMV-positive. Some T cells may be graft donor cells. J is TRBJ2-3 and V is TRBV9, with 11 bases aligning to TRBD2. CDR3 amino acids: CASSATTSGTYTDTQYF. The CDR3 coding sequence is TGTGCCAGCAGCGCGACGACTAGCGGGACTTACACAGATACGCAGTATTTT.